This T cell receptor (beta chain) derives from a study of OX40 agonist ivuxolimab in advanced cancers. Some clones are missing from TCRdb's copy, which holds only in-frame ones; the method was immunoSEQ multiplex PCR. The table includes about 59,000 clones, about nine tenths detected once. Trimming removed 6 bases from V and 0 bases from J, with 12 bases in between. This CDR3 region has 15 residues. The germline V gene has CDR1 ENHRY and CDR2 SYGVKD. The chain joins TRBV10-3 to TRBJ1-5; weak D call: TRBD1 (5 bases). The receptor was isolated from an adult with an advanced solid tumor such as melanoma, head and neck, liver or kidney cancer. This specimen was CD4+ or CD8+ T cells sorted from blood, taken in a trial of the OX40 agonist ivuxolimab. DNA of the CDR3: TGTGCCATCAGGCTGGACGACAGTAGCAATCAGCCCCAGCATTTT. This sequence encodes CAIRLDDSSNQPQHF.